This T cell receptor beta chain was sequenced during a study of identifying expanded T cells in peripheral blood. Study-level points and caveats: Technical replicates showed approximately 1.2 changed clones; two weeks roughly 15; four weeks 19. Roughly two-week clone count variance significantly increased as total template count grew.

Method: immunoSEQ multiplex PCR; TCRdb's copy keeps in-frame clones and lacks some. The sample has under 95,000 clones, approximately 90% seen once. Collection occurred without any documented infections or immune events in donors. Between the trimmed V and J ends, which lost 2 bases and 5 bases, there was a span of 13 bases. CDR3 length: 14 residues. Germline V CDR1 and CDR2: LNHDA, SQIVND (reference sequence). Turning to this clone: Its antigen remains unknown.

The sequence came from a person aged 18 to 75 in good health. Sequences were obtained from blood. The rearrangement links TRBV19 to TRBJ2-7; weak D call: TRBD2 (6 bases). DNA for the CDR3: TGTGCCAGTAGTATATCGGGAGCTTTCAACGAGCAGTACTTC. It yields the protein CASSISGAFNEQYF.